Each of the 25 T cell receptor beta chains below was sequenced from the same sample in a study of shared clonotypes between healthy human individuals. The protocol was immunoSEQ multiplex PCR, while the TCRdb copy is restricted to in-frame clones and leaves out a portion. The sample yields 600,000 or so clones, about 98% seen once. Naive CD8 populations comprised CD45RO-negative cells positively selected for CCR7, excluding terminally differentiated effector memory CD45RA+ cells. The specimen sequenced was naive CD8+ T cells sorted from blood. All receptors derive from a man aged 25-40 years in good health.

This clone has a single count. The CDR3 bases are TGTGCCAGCTCACCAATGATAGATGAGCAGTTCTTC. Amino acid sequence: CASSPMIDEQFF. V usage is TRBV18 and J usage is TRBJ2-1; D unresolved. Deletions cut 2 bases from V and 8 bases from J, with 7 bases between. The germline CDR1 and CDR2 sequences are KGHSH and LQKENI. CDR3 length: 12 amino acids.

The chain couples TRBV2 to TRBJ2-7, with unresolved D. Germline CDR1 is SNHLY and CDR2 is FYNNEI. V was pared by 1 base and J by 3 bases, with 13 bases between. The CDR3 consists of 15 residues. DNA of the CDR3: TGTGCCAGCAGTGAAGGGACCGCCCTCCTCTACGAGCAGTACTTC. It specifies CASSEGTALLYEQYF.

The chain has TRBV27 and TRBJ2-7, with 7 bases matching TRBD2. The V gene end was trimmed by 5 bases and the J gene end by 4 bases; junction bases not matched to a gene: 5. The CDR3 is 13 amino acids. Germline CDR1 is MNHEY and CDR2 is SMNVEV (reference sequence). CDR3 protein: CASSVGGLYEQYF. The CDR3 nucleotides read TGTGCCAGCAGTGTCGGGGGGTTATACGAGCAGTACTTC.

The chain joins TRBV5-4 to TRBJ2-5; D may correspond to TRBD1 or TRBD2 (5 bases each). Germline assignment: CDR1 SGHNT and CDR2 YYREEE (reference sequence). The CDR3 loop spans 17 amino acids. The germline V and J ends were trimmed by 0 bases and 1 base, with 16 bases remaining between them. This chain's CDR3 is CASSLVGEGPIQETQYF. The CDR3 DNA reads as TGTGCCAGCAGCTTGGTCGGCGAGGGACCCATCCAAGAGACCCAGTACTTC.

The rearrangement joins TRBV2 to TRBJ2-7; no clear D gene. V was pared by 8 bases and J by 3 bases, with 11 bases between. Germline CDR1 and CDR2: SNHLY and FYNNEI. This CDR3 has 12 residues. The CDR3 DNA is TGTGCCAGCCTGGGCGAAGACTACGAGCAGTACTTC. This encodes CASLGEDYEQYF.

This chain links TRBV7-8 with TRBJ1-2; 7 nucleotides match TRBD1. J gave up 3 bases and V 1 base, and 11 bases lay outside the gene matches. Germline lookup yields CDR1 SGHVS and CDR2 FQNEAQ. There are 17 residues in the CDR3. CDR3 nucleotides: TGTGCCAGCAGCTTAGAGAGACAGGGAAGGGGTTACTATGGCTACACCTTC. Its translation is CASSLERQGRGYYGYTF.

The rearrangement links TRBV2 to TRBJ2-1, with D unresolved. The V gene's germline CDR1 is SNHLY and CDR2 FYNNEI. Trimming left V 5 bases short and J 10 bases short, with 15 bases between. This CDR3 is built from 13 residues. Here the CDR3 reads CASSPILGNEQFF. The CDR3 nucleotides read TGTGCCAGCAGTCCCATCCTCGGCAACGAGCAGTTCTTC.

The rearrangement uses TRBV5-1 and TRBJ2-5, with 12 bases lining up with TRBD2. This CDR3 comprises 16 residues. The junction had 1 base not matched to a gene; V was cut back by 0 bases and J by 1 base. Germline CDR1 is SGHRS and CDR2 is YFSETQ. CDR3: CASSLETSGSQETQYF. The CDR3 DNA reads TGCGCCAGCAGCTTGGAGACTAGCGGGAGCCAAGAGACCCAGTACTTC.

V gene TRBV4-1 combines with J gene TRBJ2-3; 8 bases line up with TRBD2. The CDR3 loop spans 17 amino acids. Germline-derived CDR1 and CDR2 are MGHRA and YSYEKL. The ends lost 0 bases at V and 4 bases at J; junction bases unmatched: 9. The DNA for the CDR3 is TGCGCCAGCAGCCAAGATGGAAGCGGGAGCTTAGCAGATACGCAGTATTTT. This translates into CASSQDGSGSLADTQYF.

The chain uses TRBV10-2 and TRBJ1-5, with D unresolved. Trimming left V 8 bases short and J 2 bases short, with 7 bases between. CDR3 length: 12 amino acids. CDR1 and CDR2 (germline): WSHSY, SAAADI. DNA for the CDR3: TGCGCCAGCGGTGTCGGCAATCAGCCCCAGCATTTT. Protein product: CASGVGNQPQHF.

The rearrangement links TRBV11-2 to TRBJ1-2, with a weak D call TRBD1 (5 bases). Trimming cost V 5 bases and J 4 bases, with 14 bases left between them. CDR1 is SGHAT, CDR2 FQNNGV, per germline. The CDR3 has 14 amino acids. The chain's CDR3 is CASSPTDSVYGYTF. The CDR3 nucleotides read TGTGCCAGCAGCCCCACAGACAGCGTCTATGGCTACACCTTC.

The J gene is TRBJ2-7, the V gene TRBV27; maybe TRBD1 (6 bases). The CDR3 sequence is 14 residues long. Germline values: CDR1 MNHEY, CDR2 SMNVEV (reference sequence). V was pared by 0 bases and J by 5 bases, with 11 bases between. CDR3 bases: TGTGCCAGCAGTTTATCGAGGGCAGGGGACGAGCAGTACTTC. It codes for CASSLSRAGDEQYF.

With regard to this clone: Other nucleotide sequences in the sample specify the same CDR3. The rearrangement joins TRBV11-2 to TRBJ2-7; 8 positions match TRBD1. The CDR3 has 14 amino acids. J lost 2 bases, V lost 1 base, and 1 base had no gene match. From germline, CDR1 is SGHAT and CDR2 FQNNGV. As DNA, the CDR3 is TGTGCCAGCAGCTTAGGGACAGGGCCCTACGAGCAGTACTTC. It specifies CASSLGTGPYEQYF.

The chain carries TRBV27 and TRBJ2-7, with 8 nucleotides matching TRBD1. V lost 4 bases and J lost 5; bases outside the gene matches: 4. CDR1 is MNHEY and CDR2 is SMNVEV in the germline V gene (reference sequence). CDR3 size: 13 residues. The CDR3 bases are TGTGCCAGCAGTTCCCGACAGGGGAACGAGCAGTACTTC. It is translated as CASSSRQGNEQYF.

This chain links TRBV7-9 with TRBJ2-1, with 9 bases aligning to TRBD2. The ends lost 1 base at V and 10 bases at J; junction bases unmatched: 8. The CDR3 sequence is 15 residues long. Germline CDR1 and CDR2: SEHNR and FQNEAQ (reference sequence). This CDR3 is CASSLGLAGSEEQFF. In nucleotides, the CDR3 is TGTGCCAGCAGCTTAGGTCTAGCGGGATCGGAGGAGCAGTTCTTC.

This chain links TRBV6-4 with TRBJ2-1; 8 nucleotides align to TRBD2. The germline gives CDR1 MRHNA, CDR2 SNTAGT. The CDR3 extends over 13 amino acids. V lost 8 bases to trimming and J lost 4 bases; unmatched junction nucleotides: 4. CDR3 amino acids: CASVTSGYNEQFF. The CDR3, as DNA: TGTGCCAGCGTAACTAGCGGATACAATGAGCAGTTCTTC.

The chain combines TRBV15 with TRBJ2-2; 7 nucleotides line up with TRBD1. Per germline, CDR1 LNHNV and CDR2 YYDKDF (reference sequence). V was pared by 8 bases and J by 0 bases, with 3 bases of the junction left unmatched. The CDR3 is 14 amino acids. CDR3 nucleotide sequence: TGTGCCACCTCCAGGGGGACGAACACCGGGGAGCTGTTTTTT. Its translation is CATSRGTNTGELFF. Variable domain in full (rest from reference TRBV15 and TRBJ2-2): DAMVIQNPRYQVTQFGKPVTLSCSQTLNHNVMYWYQQKSSQAPKLLFHYYDKDFNNEADTPDNFQSRRPNTSFCFLDIRSPGLGDTAMYLCATSRGTNTGELFFGEGSRLTVL.

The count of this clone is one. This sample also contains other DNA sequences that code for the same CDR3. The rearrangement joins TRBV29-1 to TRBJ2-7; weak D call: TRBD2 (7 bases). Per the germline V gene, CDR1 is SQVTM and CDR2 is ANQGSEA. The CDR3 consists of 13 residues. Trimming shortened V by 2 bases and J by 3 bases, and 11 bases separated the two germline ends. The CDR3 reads CSVEFGGHYEQYF. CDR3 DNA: TGCAGCGTTGAATTCGGGGGGCACTACGAGCAGTACTTC.

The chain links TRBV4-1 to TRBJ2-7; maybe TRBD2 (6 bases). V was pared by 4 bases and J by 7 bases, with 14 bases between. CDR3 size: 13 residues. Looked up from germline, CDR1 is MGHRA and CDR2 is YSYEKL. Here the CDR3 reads CASSPGGANEQYF. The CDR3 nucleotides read TGCGCCAGCAGCCCCGGAGGGGCCAATGAGCAGTACTTC.

CDR3 amino acids: CSARIGSAQWETQYF. CDR3 bases: TGCAGCGCTCGAATCGGGTCCGCGCAGTGGGAGACCCAGTACTTC. The genes are TRBV29-1 and TRBJ2-5, with D uncertain. Deletions cut 7 bases from V and 5 bases from J, with 23 bases between. The CDR3 has 15 amino acids. Germline V lookup: CDR1 SQVTM, CDR2 ANQGSEA. Supplemented by reference TRBV29-1 and TRBJ2-5, the full variable domain reads SAVISQKPSRDICQRGTSLTIQCQVDSQVTMMFWYRQQPGQSLTLIATANQGSEATYESGFVIDKFPISRPNLTFSTLTVSNMSPEDSSIYLCSARIGSAQWETQYFGPGTRLLVL.

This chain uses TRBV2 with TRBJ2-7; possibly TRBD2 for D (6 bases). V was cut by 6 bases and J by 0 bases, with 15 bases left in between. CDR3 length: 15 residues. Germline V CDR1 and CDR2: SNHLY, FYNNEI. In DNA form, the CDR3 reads TGTGCCAGCAGATCCGGGACTTCGAGCTCCTACGAGCAGTACTTC. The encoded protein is CASRSGTSSSYEQYF.

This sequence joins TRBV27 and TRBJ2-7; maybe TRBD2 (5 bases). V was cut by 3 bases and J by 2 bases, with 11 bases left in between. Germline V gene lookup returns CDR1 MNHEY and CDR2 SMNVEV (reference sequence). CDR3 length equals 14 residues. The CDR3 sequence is CASSFRGITYEQYF. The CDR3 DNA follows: TGTGCCAGCAGTTTCCGAGGGATCACCTACGAGCAGTACTTC.

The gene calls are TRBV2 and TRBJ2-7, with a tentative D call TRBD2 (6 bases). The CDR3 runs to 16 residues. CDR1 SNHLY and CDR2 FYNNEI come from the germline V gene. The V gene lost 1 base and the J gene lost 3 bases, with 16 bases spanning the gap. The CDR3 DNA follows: TGTGCCAGCAGTGAAGAGTCGGTAGCGGACAACTACGAGCAGTACTTC. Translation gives CASSEESVADNYEQYF.

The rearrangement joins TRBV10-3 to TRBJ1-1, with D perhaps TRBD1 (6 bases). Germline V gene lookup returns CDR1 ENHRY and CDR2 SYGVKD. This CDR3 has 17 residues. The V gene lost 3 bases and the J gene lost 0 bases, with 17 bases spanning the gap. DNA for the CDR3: TGTGCCATCAGTGACCCACCGTCGGGACACCTGAACACTGAAGCTTTCTTT. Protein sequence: CAISDPPSGHLNTEAFF.

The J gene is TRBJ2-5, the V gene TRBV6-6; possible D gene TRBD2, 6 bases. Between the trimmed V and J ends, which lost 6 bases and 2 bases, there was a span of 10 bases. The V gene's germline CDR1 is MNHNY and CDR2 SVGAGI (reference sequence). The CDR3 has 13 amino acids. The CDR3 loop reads CASRGLTQETQYF. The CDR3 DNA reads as TGTGCCAGCAGGGGACTTACACAAGAGACCCAGTACTTC.